This T cell receptor beta chain stems from a study of OX40 agonist ivuxolimab in advanced cancers. Context from the whole study: Ivuxolimab was a fully human IgG2 agonistic monoclonal antibody targeting the costimulatory receptor OX40 (CD134). In the dose-escalation cohort, 75% to 90% of patients were male, and the mean age was 60 years with a range of about 20 to 90. The monotherapy dose-escalation portion (N = 52 patients) of the phase I ivuxolimab trial is reported in the paper. The purpose of peripheral TCRbeta sequencing was to test whether ivuxolimab changed TCR sequence diversity and led to clonal T-cell expansion. Among the approximately 50 dose-escalation patients, some 19 had hepatocellular carcinoma, 15 melanoma, 9 renal cell carcinoma and 9 head and neck cancer. Intravenous ivuxolimab was administered to patients every 2 weeks at six dose levels: 0.01, 0.1, 0.3, 1.5, 3 and 10 mg/kg. Prior anti-PD-1, anti-PD-L1 or anti-CTLA-4 therapy was permitted, and checkpoint inhibitors had been received by more than 35% of dose-escalation patients. Three dose-escalation patients achieved partial responses, one with hepatocellular carcinoma and two with cutaneous melanoma. Results and caveats for the whole study, not just this receptor: After ivuxolimab, more expanded clones were found on average in CD8+ T cells than in CD4+ T cells. Partial responders in the 0.1-3.0 mg/kg groups had among the lowest normalized peripheral clonal expansion, especially among CD8+ T cells. Low levels of normalized T-cell clonal expansion were also seen in some nonresponding patients. Clonal expansion of both CD4+ and CD8+ blood T cells was observed from baseline to week 6 at doses 0.1 to 3.0 mg/kg. The antigen specificity of the peripheral T cells that underwent clonal expansion was not determined.

Patients with a history of autoimmune disease or receiving systemic immunosuppression were excluded from the trial. Peripheral blood for TCR sequencing was drawn from every dose cohort at baseline, at cycle 4 day 1 and at cycle 7 day 1. The samples were taken from a phase I, first-in-human, multicenter, open-label dose-escalation trial of ivuxolimab. The trial enrolled adults with locally advanced or metastatic head and neck squamous cell, hepatocellular, melanoma or renal cell carcinoma. CD4+ and CD8+ T cells were sorted separately from peripheral blood before TCR sequencing. Comment on this clone: This receptor's antigen is unknown. Qualities for individual bases were not recorded, and no much larger clone is one base off.

For sequencing of the TCRbeta CDR3 region, genomic DNA was extracted from the sorted cells. TCRbeta CDR3 regions were sequenced using the immunoSEQ Assay. What TCRdb holds here is the immuneACCESS table cut down to in-frame rearrangements. Part of the clones is not present; checked against another copy, under half of the missing clones reflect an unresolved V gene, and the others are unexplained. The sample table lists more than 55,000 clones, 79% of them with a count of one. Roughly a tenth of the sample belongs to the ten largest clones. This sample comprised CD4+ or CD8+ T cells sorted from blood, obtained in a trial of the OX40 agonist ivuxolimab. The origin of this receptor is an adult with an advanced solid tumor such as melanoma, head and neck, liver or kidney cancer.

The CDR3 is CASSPGTSGDYEQYF. The bases read TGTGCCAGTAGCCCAGGGACTAGCGGAGACTACGAGCAGTACTTC. The V and J segments used are TRBV19 and TRBJ2-5; TRBD2 aligns with 11 central bases. The assigned J gene may be wrong: the sequence end matches TRBJ2-7 better. According to the germline V gene (reference sequence), CDR1 reads LNHDA and CDR2 reads SQIVND. The CDR3 contains 15 residues, cysteine and phenylalanine counted. The retained sequence is limited to the CDR3, 45 bases, with the frame set at the first base.